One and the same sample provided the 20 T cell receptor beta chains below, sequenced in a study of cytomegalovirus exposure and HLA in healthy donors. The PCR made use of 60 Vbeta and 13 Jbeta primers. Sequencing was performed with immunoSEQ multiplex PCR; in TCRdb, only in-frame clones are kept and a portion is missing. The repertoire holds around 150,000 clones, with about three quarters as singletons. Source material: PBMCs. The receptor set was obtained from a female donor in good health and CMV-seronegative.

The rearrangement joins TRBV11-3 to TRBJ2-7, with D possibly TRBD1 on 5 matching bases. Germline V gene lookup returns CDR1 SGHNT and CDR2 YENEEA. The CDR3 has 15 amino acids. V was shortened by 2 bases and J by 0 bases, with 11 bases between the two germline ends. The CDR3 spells CASSLSLDSSYEQYF. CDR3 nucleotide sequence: TGTGCCAGCAGCTTATCCCTTGACAGCTCCTACGAGCAGTACTTC.

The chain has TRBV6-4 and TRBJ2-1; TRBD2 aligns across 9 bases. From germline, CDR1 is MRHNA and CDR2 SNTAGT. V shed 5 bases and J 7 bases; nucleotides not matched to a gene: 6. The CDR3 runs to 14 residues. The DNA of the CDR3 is TGTGCCAGCAGTCATAGCGGGAGTGAGAATGAGCAGTTCTTC. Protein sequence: CASSHSGSENEQFF.

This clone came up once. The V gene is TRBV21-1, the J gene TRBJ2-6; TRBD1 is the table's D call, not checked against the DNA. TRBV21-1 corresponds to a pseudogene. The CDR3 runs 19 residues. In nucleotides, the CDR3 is TGTGCCAGCAGCAAGGAACAGAGATATCATAGCTCTGGGGCCAACGTCCTGACTTTC. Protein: CASSKEQRYHSSGANVLTF.

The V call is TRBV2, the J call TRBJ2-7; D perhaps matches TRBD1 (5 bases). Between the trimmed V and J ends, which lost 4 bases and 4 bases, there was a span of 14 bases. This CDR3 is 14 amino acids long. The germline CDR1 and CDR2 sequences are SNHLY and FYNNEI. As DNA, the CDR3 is TGTGCCAGCAGTGCAGGGCAGGAACCTTACGAGCAGTACTTC. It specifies CASSAGQEPYEQYF.

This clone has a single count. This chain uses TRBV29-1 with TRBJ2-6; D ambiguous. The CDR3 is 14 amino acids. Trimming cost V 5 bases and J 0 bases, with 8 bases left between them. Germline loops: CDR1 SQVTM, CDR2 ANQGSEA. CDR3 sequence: CSVSPNSGANVLTF. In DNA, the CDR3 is TGCAGCGTTAGCCCTAACTCTGGGGCCAACGTCCTGACTTTC.

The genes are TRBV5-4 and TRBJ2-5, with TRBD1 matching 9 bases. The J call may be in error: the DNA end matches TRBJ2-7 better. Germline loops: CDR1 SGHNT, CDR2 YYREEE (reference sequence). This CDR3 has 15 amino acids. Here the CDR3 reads CASSLGAGTGYEQYF. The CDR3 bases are TGTGCCAGCAGCTTGGGAGCCGGGACAGGGTACGAGCAGTACTTC.

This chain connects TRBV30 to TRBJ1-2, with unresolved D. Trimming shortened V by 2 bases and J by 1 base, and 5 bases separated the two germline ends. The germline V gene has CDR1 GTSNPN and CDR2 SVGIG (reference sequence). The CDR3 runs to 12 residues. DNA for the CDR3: TGTGCCTGGAGTCGGGTTAACTATGGCTACACCTTC. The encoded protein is CAWSRVNYGYTF. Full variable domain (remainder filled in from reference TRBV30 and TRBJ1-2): SQTIHQWPATLVQPVGSPLSLECTVEGTSNPNLYWYRQAAGRGLQLLFYSVGIGQISSEVPQNLSASRPQDRQFILSSKKLLLSDSGFYLCAWSRVNYGYTFGSGTRLTVV.

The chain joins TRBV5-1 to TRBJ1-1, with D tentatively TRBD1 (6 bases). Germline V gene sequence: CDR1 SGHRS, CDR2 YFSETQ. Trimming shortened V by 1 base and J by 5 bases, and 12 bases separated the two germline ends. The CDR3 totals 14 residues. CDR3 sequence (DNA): TGCGCCAGCAGCTTGATAAGGGGGGGAACTGAAGCTTTCTTT. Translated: CASSLIRGGTEAFF.

CDR3: CASSTTSGRDTQYF. DNA of the CDR3: TGTGCCAGCAGCACGACTAGCGGGAGAGATACGCAGTATTTT. This chain joins TRBV7-9 and TRBJ2-3; 12 positions agree with TRBD2. Germline CDR1 SEHNR, CDR2 FQNEAQ (reference sequence). Losses at the gene ends were 5 bases for V and 5 bases for J; bases not matched to a gene: 2. The CDR3 has 14 amino acids.

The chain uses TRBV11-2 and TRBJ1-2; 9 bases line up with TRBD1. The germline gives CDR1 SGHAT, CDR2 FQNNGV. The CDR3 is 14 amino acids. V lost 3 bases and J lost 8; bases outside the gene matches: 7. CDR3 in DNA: TGTGCCAGCAGCTTTTACGCCACAGGGGGCGGCTACACCTTC. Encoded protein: CASSFYATGGGYTF.

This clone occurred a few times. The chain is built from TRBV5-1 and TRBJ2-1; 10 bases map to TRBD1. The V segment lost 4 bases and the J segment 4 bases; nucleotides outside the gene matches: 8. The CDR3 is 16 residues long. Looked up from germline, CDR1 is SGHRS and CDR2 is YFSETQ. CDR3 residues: CASSPPRTGGYNEQFF. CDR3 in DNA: TGCGCCAGCAGCCCACCCCGGACAGGGGGGTACAATGAGCAGTTCTTC.

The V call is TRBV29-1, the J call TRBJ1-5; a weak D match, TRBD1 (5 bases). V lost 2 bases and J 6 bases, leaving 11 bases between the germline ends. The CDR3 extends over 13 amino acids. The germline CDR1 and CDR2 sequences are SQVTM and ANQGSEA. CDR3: CSVEYGGAQPQHF. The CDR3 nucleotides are TGCAGCGTTGAATATGGAGGGGCTCAGCCCCAGCATTTT.

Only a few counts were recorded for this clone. Here the CDR3 DNA reads TGTGCCAGCAGTTACCCGAGCACCGGGGAGCTGTTTTTT. It encodes CASSYPSTGELFF. The genes are TRBV6-5 and TRBJ2-2, with no clear D. V lost 2 bases and J lost 4, with 5 bases in between. The germline V gene has CDR1 MNHEY and CDR2 SVGAGI. The CDR3 extends over 13 amino acids.

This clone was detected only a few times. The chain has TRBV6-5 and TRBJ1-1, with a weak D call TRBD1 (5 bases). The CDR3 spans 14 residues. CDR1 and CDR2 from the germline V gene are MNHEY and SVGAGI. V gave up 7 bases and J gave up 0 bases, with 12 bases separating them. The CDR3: CASTHGGLNTEAFF. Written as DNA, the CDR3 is TGTGCCAGCACCCACGGGGGGTTGAACACTGAAGCTTTCTTT.

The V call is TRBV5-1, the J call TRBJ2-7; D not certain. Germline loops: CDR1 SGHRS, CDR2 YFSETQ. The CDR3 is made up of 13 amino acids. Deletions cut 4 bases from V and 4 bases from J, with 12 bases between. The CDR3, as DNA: TGCGCCAGCAGCCCCACGGCGGATTACGAGCAGTACTTC. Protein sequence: CASSPTADYEQYF. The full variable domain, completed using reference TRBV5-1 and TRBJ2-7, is KAGVTQTPRYLIKTRGQQVTLSCSPISGHRSVSWYQQTPGQGLQFLFEYFSETQRNKGNFPGRFSGRQFSNSRSEMNVSTLELGDSALYLCASSPTADYEQYFGPGTRLTVT.

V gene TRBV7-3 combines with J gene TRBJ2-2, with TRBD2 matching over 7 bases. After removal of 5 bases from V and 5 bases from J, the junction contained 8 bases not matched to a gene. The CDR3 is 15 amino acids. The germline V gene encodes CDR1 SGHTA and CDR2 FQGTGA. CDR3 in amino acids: CASSPRLASTGELFF. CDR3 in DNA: TGTGCCAGCAGCCCTCGACTAGCCTCGACCGGGGAGCTGTTTTTT. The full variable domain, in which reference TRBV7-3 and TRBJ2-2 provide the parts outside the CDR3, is GAGVSQTPSNKVTEKGKYVELRCDPISGHTALYWYRQSLGQGPEFLIYFQGTGAADDSGLPNDRFFAVRPEGSVSTLKIQRTERGDSAVYLCASSPRLASTGELFFGEGSRLTVL.

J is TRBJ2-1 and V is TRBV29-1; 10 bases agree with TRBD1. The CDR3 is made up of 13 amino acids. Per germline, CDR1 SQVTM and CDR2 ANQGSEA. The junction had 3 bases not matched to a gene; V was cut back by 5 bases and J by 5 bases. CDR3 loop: CSVRDRGHNEQFF. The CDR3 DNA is TGCAGCGTTCGGGACAGGGGTCACAATGAGCAGTTCTTC.

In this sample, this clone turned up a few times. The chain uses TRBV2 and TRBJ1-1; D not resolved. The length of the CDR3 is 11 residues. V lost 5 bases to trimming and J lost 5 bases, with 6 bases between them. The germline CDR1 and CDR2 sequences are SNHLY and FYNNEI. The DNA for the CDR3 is TGTGCCAGCAGTTATAGTACTGAAGCTTTCTTT. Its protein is CASSYSTEAFF.

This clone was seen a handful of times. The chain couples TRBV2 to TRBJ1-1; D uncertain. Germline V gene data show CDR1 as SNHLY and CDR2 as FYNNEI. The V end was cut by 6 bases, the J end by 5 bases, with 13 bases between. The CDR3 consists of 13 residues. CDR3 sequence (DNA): TGTGCCAGCAGCCAGTCGGGGAGAACTGAAGCTTTCTTT. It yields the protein CASSQSGRTEAFF.

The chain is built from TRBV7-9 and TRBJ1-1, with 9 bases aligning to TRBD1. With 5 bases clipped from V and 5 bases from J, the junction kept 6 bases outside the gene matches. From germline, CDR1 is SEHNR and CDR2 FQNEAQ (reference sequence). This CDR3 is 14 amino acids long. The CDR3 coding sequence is TGTGCCAGCAGCCGGGGACAGGGAGGAACTGAAGCTTTCTTT. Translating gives CASSRGQGGTEAFF.